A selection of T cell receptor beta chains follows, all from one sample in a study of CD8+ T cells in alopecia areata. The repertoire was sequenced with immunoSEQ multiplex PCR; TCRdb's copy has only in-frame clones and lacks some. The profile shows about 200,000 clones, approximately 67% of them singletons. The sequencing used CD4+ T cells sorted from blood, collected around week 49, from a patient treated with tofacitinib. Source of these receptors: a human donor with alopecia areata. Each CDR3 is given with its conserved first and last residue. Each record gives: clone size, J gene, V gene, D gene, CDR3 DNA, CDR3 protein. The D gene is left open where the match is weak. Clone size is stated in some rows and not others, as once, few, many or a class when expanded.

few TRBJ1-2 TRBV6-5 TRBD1 TGTGCCAGCAGCGACAGGGACAGGGATGGCTACACCTTC CASSDRDRDGYTF
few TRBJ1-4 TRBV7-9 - TGTGCCAGCAGCTCGCTTTTTGAGGGGACTAATGAAAAACTGTTTTTT CASSSLFEGTNEKLFF
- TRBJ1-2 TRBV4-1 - TGCGCCAGCAGCCAAGAGGACGCCGCTAACTATGGCTACACCTTC CASSQEDAANYGYTF
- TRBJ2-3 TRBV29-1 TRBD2 TGCAGCGTTCCGGGACTAGGGGGAGATACGCAGTATTTT CSVPGLGGDTQYF
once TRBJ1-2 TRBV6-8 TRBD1 TGTGCCAGCAGTTCTACTCGACAGGGAGCGAATGGCTACACCTTC CASSSTRQGANGYTF
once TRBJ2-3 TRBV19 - TGTGCCACCTGGGACGGAGGTTTGGCAGATACGCAGTATTTT CATWDGGLADTQYF
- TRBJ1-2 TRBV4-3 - TGCGCCAGCAGCCAAGTCCGGGGTTATCTCTATGGCTACACCTTC CASSQVRGYLYGYTF
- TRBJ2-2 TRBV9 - TGTGCCAGCAGCCTCGACTCGAACACCGGGGAGCTGTTTTTT CASSLDSNTGELFF
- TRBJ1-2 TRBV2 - TGTGCCAGCAGGGGACCCACGGGACCAGGGTATGGCTACACCTTC CASRGPTGPGYGYTF
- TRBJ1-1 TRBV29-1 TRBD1 TGCAGCGTTCTCCGGGACAGGAACACTGAAGCTTTCTTT CSVLRDRNTEAFF
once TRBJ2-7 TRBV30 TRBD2 TGTGCCTGGAGTGTACGGAGGACTAGCAATCGAGACGAGCAGTACTTC CAWSVRRTSNRDEQYF
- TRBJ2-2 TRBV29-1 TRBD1 TGCAGCGGGGGGACAGCGAACACCGGGGAGCTGTTTTTT CSGGTANTGELFF
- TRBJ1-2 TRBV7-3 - TGTGCCAGCAGCCCACAGGGATCCCCTAACTATGGCTACACCTTC CASSPQGSPNYGYTF
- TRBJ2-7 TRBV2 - TGTGCCAGCGCCAATACCGGAAGGCAGTACTTC CASANTGRQYF
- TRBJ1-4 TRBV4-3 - TGCGCCAGCAGCCAAGATCGTCAGGAAAAACTGTTTTTT CASSQDRQEKLFF
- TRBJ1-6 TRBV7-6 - TGTGCCAGCAGCTTAGGCAGGTTGGATTCACCCCTCCACTTT CASSLGRLDSPLHF
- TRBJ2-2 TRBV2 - TGTGCCAGCAGTGGACGGAACACCGGGGAGCTGTTTTTT CASSGRNTGELFF
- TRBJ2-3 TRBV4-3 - TGCGCCAGCAGCCAAGATCGTATGGTCACAGATACGCAGTATTTT CASSQDRMVTDTQYF
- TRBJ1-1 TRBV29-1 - TGCAGCGTTGGACTAGGACAGTACCCAGACGCTTTCTTT CSVGLGQYPDAFF
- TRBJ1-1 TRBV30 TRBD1 TGTGCCTGGAGTGTACAGGGGCGGCTCGCGGCTTTCTTT CAWSVQGRLAAFF
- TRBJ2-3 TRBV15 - TGTGCCACCAGCAGAGATGTGGGACGGAGCTTGCAGTATTTT CATSRDVGRSLQYF
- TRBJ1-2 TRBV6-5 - TGTGCCAGCAGCCCCGACAGGATGGACTATGGCTACACCTTC CASSPDRMDYGYTF
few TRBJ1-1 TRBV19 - TGTGCCAGTAGTATTAAAAGGAACACTGAAGCTTTCTTT CASSIKRNTEAFF
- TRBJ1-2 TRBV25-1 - TGTGCCAGCAGTGGGGGACTTTCCAACTATGGCTACACCTTC CASSGGLSNYGYTF
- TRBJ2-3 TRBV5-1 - TGCGCCAGCAGGGTTGGGGCCACAGATACGCAGTATTTT CASRVGATDTQYF
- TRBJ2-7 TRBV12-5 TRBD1 TGTGCTAGTGGCACTACCACGACAGGGAGCTCCTACGAGCAGTACTTC CASGTTTTGSSYEQYF
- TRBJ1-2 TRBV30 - TGTGCCTGGAGTGTTTTAGGGGGAGTAGATGGCTACACCTTC CAWSVLGGVDGYTF
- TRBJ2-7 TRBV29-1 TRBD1 TGCAGCGCAAGACAGGGGGGCGCCTACGAGCAGTACTTC CSARQGGAYEQYF
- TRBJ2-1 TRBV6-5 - TGTGCCACCGCCGTGGGGCTAGCTAACTACAATGAGCAGTTCTTC CATAVGLANYNEQFF
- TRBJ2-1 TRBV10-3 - TGTGCCATCAGTGTCCGGACAGGGAGGGACAATGAGCAGTTCTTC CAISVRTGRDNEQFF
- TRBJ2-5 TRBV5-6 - TGTGCCAGCAGCGCCTCAGAAACCCAGTACTTC CASSASETQYF
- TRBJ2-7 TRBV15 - TGTGCCACCAGCGTTGGTAAGGGGGGCGGTTTAAACGAGCAGTACTTC CATSVGKGGGLNEQYF
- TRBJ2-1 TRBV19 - TGTGCCAGTAGTATAGATTTGACCCTCAGGGAGCAGTTCTTC CASSIDLTLREQFF
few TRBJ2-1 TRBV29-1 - TGCAGCGTTGAAGACAGGGGAAGGTCCTACAATGAGCAGTTCTTC CSVEDRGRSYNEQFF
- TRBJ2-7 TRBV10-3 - TGTGCCATCAGTGAAGGAAGGGGGAGTCGTAACGAGCAGTACTTC CAISEGRGSRNEQYF
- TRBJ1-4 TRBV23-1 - TGCGCCAGCAGTCGTTCCTCACGGGCAACTAATGAAAAACTGTTTTTT CASSRSSRATNEKLFF
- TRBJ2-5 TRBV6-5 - TGTGCCAGCAGTTCCCCCAGGGTAACAGAGACCCAGTACTTC CASSSPRVTETQYF
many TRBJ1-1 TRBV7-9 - TGTGCCAGCAGCCTGGGCGTGACCAACCTCGCTTTCTTT CASSLGVTNLAFF
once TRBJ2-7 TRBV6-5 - TGTGCCAGCAGTTACTCGAGTCAACCAGCGAGCGAGCAGTACTTC CASSYSSQPASEQYF
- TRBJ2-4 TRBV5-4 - TGTGCCAGCAGCTTTACCGGGACTCTTAGAAACATTCAGTACTTC CASSFTGTLRNIQYF
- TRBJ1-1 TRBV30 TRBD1 TGTGCCTGGATACCTCCCGCGGGACAGGGGAACACTGAAGCTTTCTTT CAWIPPAGQGNTEAFF
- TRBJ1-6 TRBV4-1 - TGCGCCAGCAGCCAAGATCCGAGATCACCCCTCCACTTT CASSQDPRSPLHF
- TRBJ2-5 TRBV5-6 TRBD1 TGTGCCAGCAGCTTCCGGCAGGGGGTAGTGGAGACCCAGTACTTC CASSFRQGVVETQYF
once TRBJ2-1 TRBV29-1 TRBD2 TGCAGCGTTGAAGCCCCCTTTACTAGCGGAATGTACAATGAGCAGTTCTTC CSVEAPFTSGMYNEQFF
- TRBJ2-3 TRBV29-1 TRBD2 TGCAGCGTTGACTGGACTAGCGGGGGACGCACAGATACGCAGTATTTT CSVDWTSGGRTDTQYF
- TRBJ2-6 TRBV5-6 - TGTGCCAGCAGCTTGAGAAACGCCGGCTCTGGGGCCAACGTCCTGACTTTC CASSLRNAGSGANVLTF
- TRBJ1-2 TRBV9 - TGTGCCAGCAGCGTAGATCAGGGTACCTATGGCTACACCTTC CASSVDQGTYGYTF
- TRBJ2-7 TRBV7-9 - TGTGCCAGCAGCTTAGATGAGGGGGTTCACGAGCAGTACTTC CASSLDEGVHEQYF
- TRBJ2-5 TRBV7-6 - TGTGCCAGCAGCCCCTACCAAGAGACCCAGTACTTC CASSPYQETQYF
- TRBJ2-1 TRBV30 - TGTGCCTGGAGTGTAAGCATCAATGAGCAGTTCTTC CAWSVSINEQFF
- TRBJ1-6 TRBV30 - TGTGCCTGGGGGCCGGGATCTACGGAATCACCCCTCCACTTT CAWGPGSTESPLHF
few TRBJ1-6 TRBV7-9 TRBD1 TGTGCCAGCAGCTCCGGGACAGGGACTTCACCCCTCCACTTT CASSSGTGTSPLHF
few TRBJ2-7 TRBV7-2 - TGTGCCAGCAGGGGAGGACAGCAAATAACCTACGAGCAGTACTTC CASRGGQQITYEQYF
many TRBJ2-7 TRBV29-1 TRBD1 TGCAGCGTAGCCGGGACAGGGTCTTCCGAGCAGTACTTC CSVAGTGSSEQYF